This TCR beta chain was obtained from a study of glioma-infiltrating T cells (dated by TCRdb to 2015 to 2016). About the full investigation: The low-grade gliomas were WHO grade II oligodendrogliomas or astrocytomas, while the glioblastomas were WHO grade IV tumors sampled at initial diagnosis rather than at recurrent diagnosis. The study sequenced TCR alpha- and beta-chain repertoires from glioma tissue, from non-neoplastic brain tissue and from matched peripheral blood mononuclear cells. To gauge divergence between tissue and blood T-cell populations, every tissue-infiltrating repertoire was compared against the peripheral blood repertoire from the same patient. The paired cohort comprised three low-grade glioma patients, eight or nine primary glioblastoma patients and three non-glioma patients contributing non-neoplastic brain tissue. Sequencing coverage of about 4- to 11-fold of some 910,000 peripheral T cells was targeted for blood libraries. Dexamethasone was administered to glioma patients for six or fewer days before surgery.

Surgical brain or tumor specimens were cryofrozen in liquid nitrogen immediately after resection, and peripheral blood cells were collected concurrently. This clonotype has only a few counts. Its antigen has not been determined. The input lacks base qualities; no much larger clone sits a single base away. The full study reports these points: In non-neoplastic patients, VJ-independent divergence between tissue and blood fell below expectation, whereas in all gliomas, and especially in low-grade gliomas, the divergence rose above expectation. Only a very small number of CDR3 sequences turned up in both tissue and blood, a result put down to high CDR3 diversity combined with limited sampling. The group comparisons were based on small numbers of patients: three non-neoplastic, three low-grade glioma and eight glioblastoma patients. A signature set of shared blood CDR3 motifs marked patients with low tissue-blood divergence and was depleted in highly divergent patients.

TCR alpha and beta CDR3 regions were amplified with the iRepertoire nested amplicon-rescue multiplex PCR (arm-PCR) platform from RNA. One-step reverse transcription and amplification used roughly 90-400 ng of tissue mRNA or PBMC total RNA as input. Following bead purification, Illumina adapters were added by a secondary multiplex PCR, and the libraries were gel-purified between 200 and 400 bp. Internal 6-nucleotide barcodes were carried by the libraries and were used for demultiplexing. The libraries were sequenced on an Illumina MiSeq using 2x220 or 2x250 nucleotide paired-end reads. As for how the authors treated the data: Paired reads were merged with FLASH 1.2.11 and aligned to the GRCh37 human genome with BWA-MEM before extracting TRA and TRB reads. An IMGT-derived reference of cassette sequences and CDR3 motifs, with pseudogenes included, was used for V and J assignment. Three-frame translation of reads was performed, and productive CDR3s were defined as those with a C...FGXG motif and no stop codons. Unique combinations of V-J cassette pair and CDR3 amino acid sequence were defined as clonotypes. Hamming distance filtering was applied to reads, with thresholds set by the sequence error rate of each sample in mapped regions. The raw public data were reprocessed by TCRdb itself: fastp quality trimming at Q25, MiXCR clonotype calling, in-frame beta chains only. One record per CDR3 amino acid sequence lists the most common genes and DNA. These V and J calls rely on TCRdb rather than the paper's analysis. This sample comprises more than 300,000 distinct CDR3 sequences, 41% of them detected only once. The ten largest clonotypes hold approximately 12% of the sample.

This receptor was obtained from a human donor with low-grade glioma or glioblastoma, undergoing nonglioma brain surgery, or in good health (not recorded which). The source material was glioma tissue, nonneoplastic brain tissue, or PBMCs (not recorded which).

CDR3 sequence: CSAWRQGPHNSPLHF. The DNA sequence is given as TGCAGTGCCTGGAGACAGGGTCCCCATAATTCACCCCTCCACTTT. The sequence joins TRBV20-1 to TRBJ1-6; the central 7 bases match TRBD1. The germline V gene (reference sequence) gives CDR1 as DFQATT and CDR2 as SNEGSKA. Germline trimming amounts to 6 bases on V and 5 bases on J, with 10 as the count of junction bases outside the gene matches. Inclusive of the bounding cysteine and phenylalanine, the CDR3 is 15 residues long. Of all the DNA, just the CDR3 is kept, 45 bases in frame from base 1.